Listed here are 19 T cell receptor beta chains from one sample, sequenced in a study of T cells after yellow fever vaccination. A single record per CDR3 protein comes from TCRdb applying MiXCR to the 5' RACE reads. The repertoire consists of more than 250,000 distinct CDR3 sequences, with approximately 7% occurring once and the leading ten covering roughly a sixth. The material was PBMCs, obtained about 41 days after the first yellow fever vaccination. The receptors derive from a man between 18 and 29 years old who received the YFV17D yellow fever vaccine.

The rearrangement links TRBV2 to TRBJ1-1; no firm D call. The V and J ends lost 4 bases and 1 base respectively, with 19 bases between them. CDR3 length equals 17 residues. Germline assignment: CDR1 SNHLY and CDR2 FYNNEI. The CDR3 nucleotides read TGTGCCAGCAGTGGACCCTACCTCGGCAGGCCGAACACTGAAGCTTTCTTT. Its protein is CASSGPYLGRPNTEAFF.

The J gene is TRBJ2-3, the V gene TRBV5-1; D is possibly TRBD1 (5 bases). Germline CDR1 reads SGHRS; CDR2 reads YFSETQ. This CDR3 spans 14 amino acids. Trimming removed 0 bases at V and 9 bases at J, with 14 bases between. The CDR3 spells CASSLGQSSATQYF. CDR3 nucleotides: TGCGCCAGCAGCTTGGGACAGTCTTCGGCGACGCAGTATTTT.

This clonotype was counted at least ten times. The V gene is TRBV5-1, the J gene TRBJ2-5, with D perhaps assigned TRBD1 or TRBD2 (6 bases each). This CDR3 region has 15 residues. Deletions cut 3 bases from V and 5 bases from J, with 17 bases between. The germline V gene has CDR1 SGHRS and CDR2 YFSETQ. DNA of the CDR3: TGCGCCAGCAGCTCCGCAGAGGGGGGCGCGGAGACCCAGTACTTC. Amino acid sequence: CASSSAEGGAETQYF.

This clonotype was counted a few times. The chain joins TRBV3-1 to TRBJ1-6, with 9 positions matching TRBD1. The CDR3 sequence is 13 residues long. V lost 10 bases and J lost 7; bases outside the gene matches: 5. Looked up from germline, CDR1 is LGHDT and CDR2 is YNNKEL (reference sequence). As DNA, the CDR3 is TGTGCCACTGGGACAGGGATGAATTCACCCCTCCACTTT. This codes for CATGTGMNSPLHF.

This clonotype was seen more than once but under ten times. The chain carries TRBV9 and TRBJ1-2; maybe TRBD1 (5 bases). The CDR3 loop spans 13 amino acids. V was shortened by 8 bases and J by 3 bases, with 14 bases between the two germline ends. Germline CDR1 and CDR2: SGDLS and YYNGEE. Here the CDR3 DNA reads TGTGCCAGTTCCCGGGACGCCGACTATGGCTACACCTTC. As protein: CASSRDADYGYTF.

This clonotype was observed many times. The V gene is TRBV9, the J gene TRBJ2-3; TRBD1 agrees at 7 bases. The CDR3 is 16 amino acids. Per the germline V gene, CDR1 is SGDLS and CDR2 is YYNGEE. Trimming took 0 bases from V and 8 from J; bases not matched to a gene: 12. CDR3 residues: CASSVGGTATLGTQYF. Written as DNA, the CDR3 is TGTGCCAGCAGCGTAGGAGGGACAGCCACTCTTGGTACGCAGTATTTT.

In this sample, this clonotype turned up many times. V and J are TRBV4-1 and TRBJ1-2; D is possibly TRBD1 (5 bases). Per germline, CDR1 MGHRA and CDR2 YSYEKL. The CDR3 runs 15 residues. Trimming took off 0 bases at V and 0 bases at J, with 8 bases between the two ends. The CDR3 nucleotides read TGCGCCAGCAGCCAAGAGGACATAGCTAACTATGGCTACACCTTC. Protein: CASSQEDIANYGYTF.

The CDR3 region has the DNA TGCGCCAGCAGCTTAATGGGAGGGAATGAGCAGTTCTTC. Translation: CASSLMGGNEQFF. The chain uses TRBV5-1 and TRBJ2-1; 7 bases match TRBD2. The CDR3 covers 13 residues. Germline CDR1 reads SGHRS; CDR2 reads YFSETQ. J was trimmed by 7 bases and V by 2 bases; bases with no gene match: 3.

There are a few counts of this clonotype. The rearrangement uses TRBV20-1 and TRBJ1-4, with D hard to call. Germline V gene lookup returns CDR1 DFQATT and CDR2 SNEGSKA (reference sequence). The CDR3 runs to 14 residues. Between the trimmed V and J ends, which lost 5 bases and 0 bases, there was a span of 10 bases. CDR3 sequence reads: CSASLGATNEKLFF. The DNA of the CDR3 is TGCAGTGCTTCACTTGGGGCAACTAATGAAAAACTGTTTTTT.

This chain's CDR3 is CASSSTGTGLDEQFF. The CDR3 DNA reads as TGTGCCAGCAGCTCGACCGGGACAGGGTTGGATGAGCAGTTCTTC. The chain employs TRBV13 and TRBJ2-1, with 9 bases identical to TRBD1. This CDR3 spans 15 amino acids. Germline V gene lookup returns CDR1 PRHDT and CDR2 FYEKMQ (reference sequence). The V segment lost 4 bases and the J segment 8 bases; nucleotides outside the gene matches: 9.

This clonotype was seen repeatedly, ten times or more. The chain recombines TRBV24-1 with TRBJ2-3; D gene ambiguous. Germline values: CDR1 KGHDR, CDR2 SFDVKD. Trimming left V 4 bases short and J 6 bases short, with 4 bases between. The CDR3 covers 11 residues. The CDR3 DNA is TGTGCCACCAGTGAACGGGATACGCAGTATTTT. It codes for CATSERDTQYF.

This sequence joins TRBV5-1 and TRBJ1-2, with 8 bases lining up with TRBD1. Trimming removed 0 bases from V and 4 bases from J; junction bases left unmatched: 5. Germline CDR1 SGHRS, CDR2 YFSETQ. The CDR3 is 15 residues long. In DNA form, the CDR3 reads TGCGCCAGCAGCTTGGGGTCAGGGGGCACCTATGGCTACACCTTC. Amino acids: CASSLGSGGTYGYTF.

This chain links TRBV9 with TRBJ2-7; D is uncertain. The germline gives CDR1 SGDLS, CDR2 YYNGEE. The CDR3 runs to 15 residues. The V end lost 3 bases, the J end lost 3 bases, and 16 bases lay between the germline ends. The CDR3 DNA reads as TGTGCCAGCAGCGAGACGATCGGATCATACTACGAGCAGTACTTC. The encoded protein is CASSETIGSYYEQYF.

J is TRBJ2-7 and V is TRBV7-6; 8 positions match TRBD1. J was trimmed by 7 bases and V by 5 bases; bases with no gene match: 7. Germline V gene lookup returns CDR1 SGHVS and CDR2 FNYEAQ. The CDR3 is 13 residues long. CDR3 in amino acids: CASSRDRLGEQYF. The DNA for the CDR3 is TGTGCCAGCAGCCGGGACAGGCTTGGGGAGCAGTACTTC. The full variable domain, in which reference TRBV7-6 and TRBJ2-7 provide the parts outside the CDR3, is GAGVSQSPRYKVTKRGQDVALRCDPISGHVSLYWYRQALGQGPEFLTYFNYEAQQDKSGLPNDRFSAERPEGSISTLTIQRTEQRDSAMYRCASSRDRLGEQYFGPGTRLTVT.

The chain is built from TRBV5-6 and TRBJ1-5, with D perhaps matching TRBD1 (6 bases). This CDR3 has 15 residues. V shed 3 bases and J shed 0 bases, with 10 bases lying between them. CDR1 SGHDT and CDR2 YYEEEE come from the germline V gene. DNA for the CDR3: TGTGCCAGCAGCTCCCAGGGGTATAGCAATCAGCCCCAGCATTTT. Translating gives CASSSQGYSNQPQHF.

The chain is built from TRBV18 and TRBJ2-1, with 8 bases that match TRBD1. V trimming: 3 bases; J trimming: 7 bases; junction bases outside the gene matches: 11. CDR3 length: 16 residues. Germline V CDR1 and CDR2: KGHSH, LQKENI. Here the CDR3 reads CASSPNDGQGGNEQFF. The DNA of the CDR3 is TGTGCCAGCTCACCGAATGATGGACAGGGAGGAAATGAGCAGTTCTTC.

The V call is TRBV12-3 or TRBV12-4, the J call TRBJ2-1, with TRBD2 matching 11 bases. This CDR3 is 16 amino acids long. With V trimmed by 6 bases and J by 7 bases, 11 bases remained unmatched. In nucleotides, the CDR3 is TGTGCCAGCAGCCTCTCGGGACTAGCGGCCTTAAATGAGCAGTTCTTC. Translated, it gives CASSLSGLAALNEQFF.

The chain joins TRBV18 to TRBJ2-3; 7 positions match TRBD2. The ends lost 1 base at V and 2 bases at J; junction bases unmatched: 6. Germline values: CDR1 KGHSH, CDR2 LQKENI. The CDR3 consists of 16 residues. CDR3 coding DNA: TGTGCCAGCTCACCACTAGGACTAGGCCCCACAGATACGCAGTATTTT. Translated, it gives CASSPLGLGPTDTQYF.

This clonotype was recorded a few times. The gene calls are TRBV11-2 and TRBJ2-5; D ambiguous. Germline loops: CDR1 SGHAT, CDR2 FQNNGV. The CDR3 extends over 16 amino acids. Trimming stripped 7 bases from V and 0 bases from J, with 18 bases between. The chain's CDR3 is CASTPRPRLDQETQYF. CDR3 DNA sequence: TGTGCCAGCACCCCGAGGCCCCGCCTAGACCAAGAGACCCAGTACTTC.